This TCR beta chain was sequenced for a study of human thymus T cells. This CDR3 contains 12 residues. The ends were cut back, 4 bases at V and 4 bases at J, with 7 bases in the middle. Germline lookup yields CDR1 KGHSH and CDR2 LQKENI. Thymus tissue for the work was resected from patients undergoing corrective heart surgery. Having corrective surgery for congenital heart defects, healthy Finnish infants were the ones who donated. The method was immunoSEQ multiplex PCR; TCRdb's version includes in-frame clones alone and lacks a portion of them. The data contain 100,000 to 150,000 clones, around 94% of them seen just once; the ten biggest clones take up 0.02% to 0.03%.

The clonotype comes from a boy younger than two with a congenital heart defect but otherwise immunologically healthy. The specimen sequenced was thymus tissue. The chain uses TRBV18 and TRBJ2-5; TRBD1 might be the D (6 bases). CDR3 DNA: TGTGCCAGCTCACTCAGGGGAGAGACCCAGTACTTC. Translation gives CASSLRGETQYF.